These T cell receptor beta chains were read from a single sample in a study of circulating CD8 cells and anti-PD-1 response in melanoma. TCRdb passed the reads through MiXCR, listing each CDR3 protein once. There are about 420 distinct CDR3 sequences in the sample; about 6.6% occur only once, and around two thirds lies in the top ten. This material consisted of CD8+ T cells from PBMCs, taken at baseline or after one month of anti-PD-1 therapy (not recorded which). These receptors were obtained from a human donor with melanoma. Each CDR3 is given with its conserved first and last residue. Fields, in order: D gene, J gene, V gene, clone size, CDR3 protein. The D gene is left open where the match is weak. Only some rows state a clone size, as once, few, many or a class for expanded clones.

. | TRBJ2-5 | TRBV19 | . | CASSSTTSETQYF
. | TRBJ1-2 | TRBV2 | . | CASSELTANYGYTF
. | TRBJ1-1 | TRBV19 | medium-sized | CASSIMTEAFF
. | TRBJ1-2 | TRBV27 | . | CASSYKGAIYGYTF
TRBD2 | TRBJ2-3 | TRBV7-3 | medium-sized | CASSHPISGGAESDTQYF
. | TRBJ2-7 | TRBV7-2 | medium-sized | CASSSTGSSYEQYF
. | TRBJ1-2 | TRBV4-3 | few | CASSQRGYGYTF
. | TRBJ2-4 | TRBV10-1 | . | CASSETVAKDIQYF
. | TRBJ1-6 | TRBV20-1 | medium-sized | CSARDRRPVPYNSPLHF
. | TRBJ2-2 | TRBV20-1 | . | CSAISFDTGELFF
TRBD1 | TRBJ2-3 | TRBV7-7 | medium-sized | CASSLRDSPTDTQYF
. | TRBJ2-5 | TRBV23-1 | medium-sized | CASSQSRPMQETQYF